The T cell receptor beta chain under discussion was sequenced for a study of control samples from healthy donors and cancer patients. Here immunoSEQ multiplex PCR was the method, and the copy in TCRdb shows in-frame clones only, minus some. The table records about 77,000 clones, roughly 92% of them present only once. The sequencing input was blood. This sequence originates from a woman aged 60-70 years in good health.

The CDR3 sequence is CASSQGWAEAFF. CDR3 coding DNA: TGTGCCAGCAGCCAAGGGTGGGCAGAAGCTTTCTTT. The chain recombines TRBV14 with TRBJ1-1; the D is unclear. From germline, CDR1 is SGHDN and CDR2 FVKESK. There are 12 residues in the CDR3. Trimming took 1 base from V and 8 from J, leaving 8 bases between them. The variable domain in full, completed from reference TRBV14 and TRBJ1-1, reads EAGVTQFPSHSVIEKGQTVTLRCDPISGHDNLYWYRRVMGKEIKFLLHFVKESKQDESGMPNNRFLAERTGGTYSTLKVQPAELEDSGVYFCASSQGWAEAFFGQGTRLTVV.